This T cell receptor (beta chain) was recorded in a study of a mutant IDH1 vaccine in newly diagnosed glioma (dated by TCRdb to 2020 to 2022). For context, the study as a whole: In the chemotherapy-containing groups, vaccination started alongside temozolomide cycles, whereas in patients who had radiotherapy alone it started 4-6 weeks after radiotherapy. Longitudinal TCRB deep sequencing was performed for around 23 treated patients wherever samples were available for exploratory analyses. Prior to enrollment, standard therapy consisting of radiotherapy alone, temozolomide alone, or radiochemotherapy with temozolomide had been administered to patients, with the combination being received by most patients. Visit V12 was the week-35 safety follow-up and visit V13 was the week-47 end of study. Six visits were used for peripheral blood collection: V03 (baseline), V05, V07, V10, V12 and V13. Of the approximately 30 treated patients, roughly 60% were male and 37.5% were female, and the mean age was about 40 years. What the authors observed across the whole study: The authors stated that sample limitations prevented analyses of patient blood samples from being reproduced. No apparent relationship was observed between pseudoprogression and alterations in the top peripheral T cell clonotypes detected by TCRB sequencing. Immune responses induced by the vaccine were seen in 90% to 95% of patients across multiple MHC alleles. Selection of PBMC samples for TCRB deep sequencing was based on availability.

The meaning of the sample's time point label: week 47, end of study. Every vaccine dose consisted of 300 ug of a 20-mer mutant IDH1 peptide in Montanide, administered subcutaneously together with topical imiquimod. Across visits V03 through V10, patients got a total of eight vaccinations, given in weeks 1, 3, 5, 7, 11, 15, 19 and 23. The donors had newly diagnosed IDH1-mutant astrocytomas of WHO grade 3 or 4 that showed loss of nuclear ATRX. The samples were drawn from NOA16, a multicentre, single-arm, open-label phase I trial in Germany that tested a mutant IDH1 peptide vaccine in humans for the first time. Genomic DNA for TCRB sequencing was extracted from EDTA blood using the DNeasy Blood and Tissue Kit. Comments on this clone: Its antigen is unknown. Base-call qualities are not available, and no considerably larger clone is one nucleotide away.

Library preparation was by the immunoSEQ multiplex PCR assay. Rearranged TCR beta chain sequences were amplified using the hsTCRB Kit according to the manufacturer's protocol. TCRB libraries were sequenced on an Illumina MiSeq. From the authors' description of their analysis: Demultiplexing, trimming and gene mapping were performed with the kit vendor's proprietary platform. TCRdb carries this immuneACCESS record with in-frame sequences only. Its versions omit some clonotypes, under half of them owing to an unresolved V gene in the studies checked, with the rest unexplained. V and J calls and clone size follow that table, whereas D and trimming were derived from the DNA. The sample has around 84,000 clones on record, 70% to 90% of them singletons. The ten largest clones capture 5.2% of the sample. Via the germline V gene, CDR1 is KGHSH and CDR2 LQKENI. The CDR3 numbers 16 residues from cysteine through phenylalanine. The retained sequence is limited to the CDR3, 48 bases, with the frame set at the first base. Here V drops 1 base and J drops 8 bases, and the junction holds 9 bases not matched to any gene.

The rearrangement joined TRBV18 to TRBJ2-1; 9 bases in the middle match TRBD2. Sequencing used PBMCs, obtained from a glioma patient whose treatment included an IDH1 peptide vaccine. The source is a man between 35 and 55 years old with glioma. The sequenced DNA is TGTGCCAGCTCACCACTGCGCGGGGGGGACACAGATGAGCAGTTCTTC. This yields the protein CASSPLRGGDTDEQFF.